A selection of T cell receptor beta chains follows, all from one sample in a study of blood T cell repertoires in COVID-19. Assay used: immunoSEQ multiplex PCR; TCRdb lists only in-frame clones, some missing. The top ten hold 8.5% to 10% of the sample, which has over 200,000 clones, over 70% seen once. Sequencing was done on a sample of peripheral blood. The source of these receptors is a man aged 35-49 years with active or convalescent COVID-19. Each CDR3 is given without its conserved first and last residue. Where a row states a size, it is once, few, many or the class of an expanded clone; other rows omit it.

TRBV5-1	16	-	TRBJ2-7	ASSLAGTANRATYEQY
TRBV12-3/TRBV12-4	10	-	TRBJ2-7	ASNGDGGEQY
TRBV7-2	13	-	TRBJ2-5	ASSSGPSQGETQY
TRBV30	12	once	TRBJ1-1	AWTPYALGAEAF
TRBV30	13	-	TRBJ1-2	AWSKIAQFNYGYT
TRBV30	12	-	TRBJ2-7	AWSRTEIRGEQY
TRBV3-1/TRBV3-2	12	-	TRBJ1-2	ASSQEGRPTGYT
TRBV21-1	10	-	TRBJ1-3	ARQVSGNTIY
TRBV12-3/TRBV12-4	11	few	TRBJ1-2	ASSLTSLYGYT
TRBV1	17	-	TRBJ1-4	TSSQELGPWTPRREKLF
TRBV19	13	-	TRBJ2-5	ASRGLLGSQETQY
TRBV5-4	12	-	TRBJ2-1	ASSPTGQGNEQF
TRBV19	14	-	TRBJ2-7	ASSIGARGSSYEQY
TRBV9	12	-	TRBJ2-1	ASSPGTSYNEQF
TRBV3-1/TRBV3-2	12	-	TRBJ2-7	ASSRDRGTYEQY
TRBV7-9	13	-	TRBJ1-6	ASSLDRTLNSPLH
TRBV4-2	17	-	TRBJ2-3	ASSFLGLAGGLGTDTQY
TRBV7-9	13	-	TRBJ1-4	ASSLGPGVNEKLF
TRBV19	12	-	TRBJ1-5	ASSMAGGNQPQH
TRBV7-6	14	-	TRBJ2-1	ASSSGQGGGHNEQF
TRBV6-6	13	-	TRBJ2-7	ASSYSQTGGYEQY
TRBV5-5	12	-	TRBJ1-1	ASSPRQGNTEAF
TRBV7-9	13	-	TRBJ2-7	ASSSHRDPLDEQY
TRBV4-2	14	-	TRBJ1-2	ASSQDRGKGEYGYT